This entry concerns a single T cell receptor beta chain. Its antigen is currently unknown. These data are taken from a study of PD-L1 blockade in urothelial cancer. Overall study context: The study started patients on atezolizumab in the mid-2010s, giving 1,200 mg intravenously every 3 weeks.

CDR1 and CDR2 (germline): LNHDA, SQIVND (reference sequence). The V and J ends lost 0 bases and 4 bases respectively, with 12 bases between them. This CDR3 spans 15 amino acids. Study findings and constraints: Survival was better when pretreatment blood TCR clonality fell below the median.

This table comes from immunoSEQ multiplex PCR, and its TCRdb copy is limited to in-frame clones, with some not included. The sample lists some 47,000 clones, roughly 86% occurring once. The TCR originated in a man aged 65-85 years with urothelial cancer. The chain joins TRBV19 to TRBJ1-2, with TRBD1 as a possible D gene (5 bases). The sample was PBMCs, taken around atezolizumab (anti-PD-L1) treatment. In DNA form, the CDR3 reads TGTGCCAGTAGTATAGATTTGGGCAGGGCCTATGGCTACACCTTC. It is translated as CASSIDLGRAYGYTF. Full variable domain (missing parts from reference TRBV19 and TRBJ1-2): DGGITQSPKYLFRKEGQNVTLSCEQNLNHDAMYWYRQDPGQGLRLIYYSQIVNDFQKGDIAEGYSVSREKKESFPLTVTSAQKNPTAFYLCASSIDLGRAYGYTFGSGTRLTVV.